The 24 T cell receptor beta chains below all came from one sample that was sequenced in a study of shared clonotypes between healthy human individuals. Measured with immunoSEQ multiplex PCR; TCRdb has only the in-frame clones, and not every one. In the table there are hundreds of thousands of clones, roughly 72% of which are singletons. Source material: PBMCs. The receptors come from a woman aged 40 to 50 in good health. Some clones in this sample may be carry-over from other donors' samples.

This chain links TRBV19 with TRBJ2-3, with D perhaps TRBD1 (5 bases). Trimming removed 5 bases from V and 2 bases from J, with 20 bases in between. Germline lookup yields CDR1 LNHDA and CDR2 SQIVND (reference sequence). This CDR3 is 17 amino acids long. As DNA, the CDR3 is TGTGCCAGTAGTCCTCGAGTCGGCCAGGGCCTCACAGATACGCAGTATTTT. Translating it yields CASSPRVGQGLTDTQYF.

The chain recombines TRBV11-2 with TRBJ1-2; D ambiguous. V shed 3 bases and J shed 6 bases, with 14 bases lying between them. This CDR3 is built from 14 residues. CDR1 is SGHAT and CDR2 is FQNNGV in the germline V gene. The CDR3 here is CASSLVRSPDGYTF. CDR3 DNA: TGTGCCAGCAGCTTGGTCCGGAGTCCCGATGGCTACACCTTC.

The chain recombines TRBV9 with TRBJ2-7, with 7 bases aligning to TRBD2. Looked up from germline, CDR1 is SGDLS and CDR2 is YYNGEE. Trimming at V came to 3 bases and at J to 6 bases, leaving 15 bases not matched to a gene. This CDR3 spans 16 amino acids. The CDR3 sequence: CASSAGGERLFLEQYF. The CDR3 nucleotides read TGTGCCAGCAGCGCTGGGGGGGAGAGACTCTTCCTCGAGCAGTACTTC.

As concerns this clone: This sample also contains other DNA sequences that code for the same CDR3. V and J are TRBV29-1 and TRBJ2-2; unclear D gene. Germline CDR1 and CDR2: SQVTM and ANQGSEA. The CDR3 has 12 amino acids. V lost 4 bases and J 1 base, leaving 4 bases between the germline ends. The DNA for the CDR3 is TGCAGCGTTGTAGGGAACACCGGGGAGCTGTTTTTT. Protein sequence: CSVVGNTGELFF.

The chain employs TRBV7-2 and TRBJ1-2, with TRBD1 as a possible D gene (5 bases). CDR3 length equals 12 residues. V was shortened by 3 bases and J by 8 bases, with 10 bases between the two germline ends. CDR1 and CDR2 from the germline V gene are SGHTA and FQGNSA. CDR3 coding DNA: TGTGCCAGCAGCTTGCAGGGAGGAGGCTACACCTTC. Its translation: CASSLQGGGYTF.

This rearrangement joins TRBV7-9 to TRBJ2-1, with TRBD2 matching over 9 bases. Per the germline V gene, CDR1 is SEHNR and CDR2 is FQNEAQ (reference sequence). J lost 4 bases, V lost 5 bases, and 6 bases had no gene match. CDR3 length equals 15 residues. CDR3 in DNA: TGTGCCAGCAGCGTGCAAGCGGGAGGATACAATGAGCAGTTCTTC. It specifies CASSVQAGGYNEQFF.

CDR3 protein: CASSERGSSYEQYF. For the CDR3, the DNA is TGTGCCAGCAGTGAAAGAGGCAGCTCCTACGAGCAGTACTTC. V is TRBV6-1 and J is TRBJ2-7; D is undetermined. Trimming left V 2 bases short and J 0 bases short, with 8 bases between. The CDR3 covers 14 residues. CDR1 is MNHNS and CDR2 is SASEGT in the germline V gene.

The chain joins TRBV28 to TRBJ2-1, with TRBD1 identical over 10 bases. From germline, CDR1 is MDHEN and CDR2 SYDVKM. This CDR3 is 16 amino acids long. Germline trimming cut 1 base from V and 6 bases from J; bases unmatched to any gene: 6. CDR3 residues: CASSLFQGQGRNEQFF. CDR3 nucleotide sequence: TGTGCCAGCAGTTTATTTCAGGGACAGGGGCGCAATGAGCAGTTCTTC.

The chain employs TRBV10-3 and TRBJ1-3, with a tentative D call TRBD1 (5 bases). Germline V lookup: CDR1 ENHRY, CDR2 SYGVKD. V gave up 8 bases and J gave up 8 bases, with 16 bases separating them. The CDR3 is 13 residues long. The chain's CDR3 is CAIGNAGLDTIYF. CDR3 DNA: TGTGCCATCGGGAACGCAGGGCTAGACACCATATATTTT.

The chain uses TRBV6-5 and TRBJ2-2; D is unresolved. The germline V gene encodes CDR1 MNHEY and CDR2 SVGAGI. The CDR3 has 14 amino acids. Between the trimmed V and J ends, which lost 2 bases and 4 bases, there was a span of 8 bases. The CDR3, as DNA: TGTGCCAGCAGTTACGTTTACCGCACCGGGGAGCTGTTTTTT. Translating it yields CASSYVYRTGELFF.

This clone showed up just once. The CDR3 protein is CASSSQNPEEKLFF. The CDR3 nucleotides read TGCGCCAGCAGCTCCCAGAACCCGGAGGAAAAACTGTTTTTT. The chain joins TRBV5-1 to TRBJ1-4; D gene uncertain. This CDR3 has 14 amino acids. Per germline, CDR1 SGHRS and CDR2 YFSETQ. V was clipped by 3 bases and J by 8 bases, with 14 bases between them. The full variable domain, with the rest looked up from reference TRBV5-1 and TRBJ1-4, is KAGVTQTPRYLIKTRGQQVTLSCSPISGHRSVSWYQQTPGQGLQFLFEYFSETQRNKGNFPGRFSGRQFSNSRSEMNVSTLELGDSALYLCASSSQNPEEKLFFGSGTQLSVL.

This chain uses TRBV18 with TRBJ1-1; D gene uncertain. The germline CDR1 and CDR2 sequences are KGHSH and LQKENI. V was cut by 6 bases and J by 8 bases, with 16 bases left in between. The CDR3 has 13 residues. The CDR3 DNA reads TGTGCCAGCTCCAGTGGGAGTTGGGCGGAAGCTTTCTTT. Translated: CASSSGSWAEAFF.

This chain joins TRBV19 and TRBJ2-5, with 8 bases that match TRBD1. The germline CDR1 and CDR2 sequences are LNHDA and SQIVND (reference sequence). CDR3 length equals 14 residues. The J segment lost 11 bases and the V segment lost 4 bases, leaving 12 bases of the junction unmatched. This CDR3 is CASSTRDRRGEQYF. CDR3 nucleotides: TGTGCCAGTAGTACACGGGACAGGCGTGGGGAGCAGTACTTC.

The gene calls are TRBV11-2 and TRBJ2-7, with TRBD2 as a possible D gene (6 bases). CDR1 is SGHAT, CDR2 FQNNGV, per germline. V lost 1 base to trimming and J lost 0 bases, with 10 bases between them. The CDR3 is 15 amino acids. This CDR3 is CASSLVWGDSYEQYF. The CDR3 region has the DNA TGTGCCAGCAGCTTAGTATGGGGGGACTCCTACGAGCAGTACTTC.

The chain has TRBV10-2 and TRBJ1-5; 8 nucleotides match TRBD1. This CDR3 is built from 14 residues. V gave up 4 bases and J gave up 5 bases; unmatched junction bases: 4. The V gene's germline CDR1 is WSHSY and CDR2 SAAADI. As DNA, the CDR3 is TGCGCCAGCAGTGTCACAGGGGGTCATCAGCCCCAGCATTTT. Translation: CASSVTGGHQPQHF.

This clone turned up a few times. The CDR3 DNA sequence: TGCGCCAGCAGCTCCGACGGTAGGAACACTGAAGCTTTCTTT. Translation gives CASSSDGRNTEAFF. V usage is TRBV5-1 and J usage is TRBJ1-1; D is unclear. This CDR3 is 14 amino acids long. Trimming left V 3 bases short and J 1 base short, with 10 bases between. Germline loops: CDR1 SGHRS, CDR2 YFSETQ.

V usage is TRBV21-1 and J usage is TRBJ1-5. TRBV21-1 is listed as a pseudogene. The CDR3 contains 16 residues. This CDR3 is CASTSREECLYQPQHF. The CDR3 nucleotides are TGTGCCAGCACCTCAAGGGAGGAGTGCCTCTATCAGCCCCAGCATTTT.

The V and J genes are TRBV27 and TRBJ2-7; no definite D call. Trimming took off 4 bases at V and 4 bases at J, with 11 bases between the two ends. Germline V gene data show CDR1 as MNHEY and CDR2 as SMNVEV (reference sequence). The CDR3 is made up of 13 amino acids. CDR3 residues: CASSWAGPYEQYF. As DNA, the CDR3 is TGTGCCAGCAGTTGGGCTGGACCTTACGAGCAGTACTTC.

This clone was counted between two and nine times. The chain employs TRBV5-6 and TRBJ1-2; the match to TRBD1 covers 10 bases. CDR1 is SGHDT and CDR2 is YYEEEE in the germline V gene. This CDR3 region has 14 residues. With 5 bases clipped from V and 4 bases from J, the junction kept 5 bases outside the gene matches. The CDR3 here is CASRRQGAVYGYTF. The CDR3 region has the DNA TGTGCCAGCAGGAGACAGGGGGCGGTCTATGGCTACACCTTC.

The chain uses TRBV21-1 and TRBJ2-2; the D call TRBD1 from the table was never checked on the DNA. TRBV21-1 is a documented pseudogene. This CDR3 contains 20 residues. The CDR3 DNA sequence: TGTGCCAGGGTTCCGGTGGGGGACAGGAAAACAGTCCGAATGGTCGGGGAGCTGTTTTTT. Translation gives CARVPVGDRKTVRMVGELFF.

This sequence joins TRBV30 and TRBJ1-3; D unclear. CDR1 and CDR2 from the germline V gene are GTSNPN and SVGIG (reference sequence). Between the trimmed V and J ends, which lost 5 bases and 5 bases, there was a span of 4 bases. The CDR3 has 10 amino acids. The CDR3 nucleotides are TGTGCCTGGGGCAGAAACACCATATATTTT. Translation gives CAWGRNTIYF.

V and J are TRBV6-5 and TRBJ1-4; D may be TRBD1 (6 bases). Trimming took off 6 bases at V and 6 bases at J, with 11 bases between the two ends. The CDR3 loop spans 13 amino acids. CDR1 is MNHEY and CDR2 is SVGAGI in the germline V gene. This CDR3 reads CASRLRGYEKLFF. The CDR3 nucleotides read TGTGCCAGCAGGCTCAGGGGCTATGAAAAACTGTTTTTT.

The chain links TRBV11-2 to TRBJ1-2; TRBD1 matches 9 bases. Germline assignment: CDR1 SGHAT and CDR2 FQNNGV. CDR3 size: 14 residues. Germline trimming cut 3 bases from V and 10 bases from J; bases unmatched to any gene: 9. This CDR3 reads CASSLSSRQGDYTF. CDR3 nucleotide sequence: TGTGCCAGCAGCTTGTCATCGAGACAGGGGGACTACACCTTC.

The CDR3 bases are TGCGCCAGCAGCCAAGCCCAGGGCAACAATGAGCAGTTCTTC. Amino acid sequence: CASSQAQGNNEQFF. This sequence joins TRBV4-3 and TRBJ2-1; a possible D gene is TRBD1 (5 bases). CDR1 LGHNA and CDR2 YSLEER come from the germline V gene. V was shortened by 1 base and J by 5 bases, with 9 bases between the two germline ends. CDR3 length: 14 residues.